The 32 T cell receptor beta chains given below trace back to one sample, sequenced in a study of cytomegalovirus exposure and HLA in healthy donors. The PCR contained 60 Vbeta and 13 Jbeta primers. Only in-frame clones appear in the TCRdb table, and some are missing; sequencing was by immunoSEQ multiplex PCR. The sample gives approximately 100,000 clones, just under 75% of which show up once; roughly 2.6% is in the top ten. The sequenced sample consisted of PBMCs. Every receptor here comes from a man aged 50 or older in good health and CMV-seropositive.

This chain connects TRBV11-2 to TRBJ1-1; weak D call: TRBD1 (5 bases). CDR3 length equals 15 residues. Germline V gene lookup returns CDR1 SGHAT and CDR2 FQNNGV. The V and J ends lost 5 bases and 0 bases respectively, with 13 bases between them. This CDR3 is CASSPRPGMNTEAFF. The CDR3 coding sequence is TGTGCCAGCAGCCCCCGCCCAGGGATGAACACTGAAGCTTTCTTT. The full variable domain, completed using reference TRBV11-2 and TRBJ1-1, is EAGVAQSPRYKIIEKRQSVAFWCNPISGHATLYWYQQILGQGPKLLIQFQNNGVVDDSQLPKDRFSAERLKGVDSTLKIQPAKLEDSAVYLCASSPRPGMNTEAFFGQGTRLTVV.

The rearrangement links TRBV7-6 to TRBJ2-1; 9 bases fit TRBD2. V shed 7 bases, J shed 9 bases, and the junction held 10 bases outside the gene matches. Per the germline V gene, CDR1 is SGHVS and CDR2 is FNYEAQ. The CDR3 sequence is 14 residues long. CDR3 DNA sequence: TGTGCCAGCACCATCGAGCGGGGGGCCCCTGAGCAGTTCTTC. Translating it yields CASTIERGAPEQFF.

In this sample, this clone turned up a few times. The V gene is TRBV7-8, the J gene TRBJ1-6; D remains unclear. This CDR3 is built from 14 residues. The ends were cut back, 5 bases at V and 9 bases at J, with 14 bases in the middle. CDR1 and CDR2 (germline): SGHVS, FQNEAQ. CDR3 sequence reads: CASSLPVSGSPLHF. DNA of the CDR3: TGTGCCAGCAGCCTCCCCGTGAGCGGTTCACCCCTCCACTTT.

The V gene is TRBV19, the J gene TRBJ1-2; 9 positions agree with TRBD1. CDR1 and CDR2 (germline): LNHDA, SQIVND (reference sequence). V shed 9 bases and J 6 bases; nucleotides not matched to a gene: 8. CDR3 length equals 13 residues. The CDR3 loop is CARLWTGEDGYTF. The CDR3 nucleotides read TGTGCCAGGTTATGGACAGGGGAGGATGGCTACACCTTC.

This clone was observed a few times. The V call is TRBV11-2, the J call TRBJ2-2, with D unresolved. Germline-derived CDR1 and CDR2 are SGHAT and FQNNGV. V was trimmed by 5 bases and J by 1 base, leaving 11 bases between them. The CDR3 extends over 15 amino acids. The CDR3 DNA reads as TGTGCCAGCAGCGGTCAGGATTTGAACACCGGGGAGCTGTTTTTT. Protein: CASSGQDLNTGELFF.

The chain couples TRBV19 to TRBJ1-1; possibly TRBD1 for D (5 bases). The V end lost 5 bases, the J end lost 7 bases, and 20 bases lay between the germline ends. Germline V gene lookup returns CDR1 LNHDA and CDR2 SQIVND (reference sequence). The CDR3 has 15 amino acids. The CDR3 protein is CASSSGRGSPGEAFF. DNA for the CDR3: TGTGCCAGTAGTTCAGGGCGAGGTAGTCCCGGTGAAGCTTTCTTT.

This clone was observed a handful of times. This chain's CDR3 is CASSLTGVWTEAFF. Written as DNA, the CDR3 is TGTGCCAGTAGTCTTACAGGGGTGTGGACTGAAGCTTTCTTT. The chain recombines TRBV19 with TRBJ1-1; 7 nucleotides agree with TRBD1. J gave up 5 bases and V 5 bases, and 8 bases lay outside the gene matches. The germline gives CDR1 LNHDA, CDR2 SQIVND (reference sequence). This CDR3 contains 14 residues.

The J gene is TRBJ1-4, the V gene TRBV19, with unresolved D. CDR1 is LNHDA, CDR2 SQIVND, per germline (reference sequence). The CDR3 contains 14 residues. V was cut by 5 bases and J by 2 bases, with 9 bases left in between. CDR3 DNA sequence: TGTGCCAGTAGTCTCCTCGCGACTAATGAAAAACTGTTTTTT. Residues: CASSLLATNEKLFF.

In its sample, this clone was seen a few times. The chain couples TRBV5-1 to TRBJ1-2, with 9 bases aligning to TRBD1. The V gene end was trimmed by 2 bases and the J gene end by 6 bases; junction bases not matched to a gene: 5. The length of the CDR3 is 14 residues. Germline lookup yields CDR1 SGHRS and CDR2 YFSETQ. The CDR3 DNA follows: TGCGCCAGCAGCTTTAGGAGACAGGGGGATGGCTACACCTTC. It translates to CASSFRRQGDGYTF.

CDR3 loop: CATGVGDTEAFF. CDR3 DNA sequence: TGTGCCACGGGGGTGGGCGACACTGAAGCTTTCTTT. The chain is built from TRBV2 and TRBJ1-1; TRBD1 might be the D (5 bases). V lost 10 bases and J 3 bases, leaving 12 bases between the germline ends. This CDR3 comprises 12 residues. The germline V gene encodes CDR1 SNHLY and CDR2 FYNNEI.

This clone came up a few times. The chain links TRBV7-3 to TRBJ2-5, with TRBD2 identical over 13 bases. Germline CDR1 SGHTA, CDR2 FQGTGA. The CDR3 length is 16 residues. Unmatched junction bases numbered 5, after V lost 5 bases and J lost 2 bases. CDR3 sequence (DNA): TGTGCCAGCAGCCCCGGACTAGCGGGGGATCAAGAGACCCAGTACTTC. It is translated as CASSPGLAGDQETQYF.

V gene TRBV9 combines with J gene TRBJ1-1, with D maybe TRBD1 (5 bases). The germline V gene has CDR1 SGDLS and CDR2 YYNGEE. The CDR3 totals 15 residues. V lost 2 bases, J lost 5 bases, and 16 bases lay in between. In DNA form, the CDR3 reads TGTGCCAGCAGCGTGGGATCAGGGTCCCGTACTGAAGCTTTCTTT. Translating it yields CASSVGSGSRTEAFF.

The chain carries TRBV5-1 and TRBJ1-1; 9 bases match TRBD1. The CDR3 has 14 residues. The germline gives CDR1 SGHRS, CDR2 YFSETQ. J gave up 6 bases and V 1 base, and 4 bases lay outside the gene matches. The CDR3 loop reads CASSLSRQGAEAFF. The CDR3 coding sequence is TGCGCCAGCAGCTTGTCACGACAGGGGGCTGAAGCTTTCTTT.

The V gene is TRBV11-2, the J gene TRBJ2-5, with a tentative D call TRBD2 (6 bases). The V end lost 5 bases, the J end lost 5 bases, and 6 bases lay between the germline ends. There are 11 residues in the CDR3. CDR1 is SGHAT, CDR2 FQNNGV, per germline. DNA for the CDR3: TGTGCCAGCAGCCGGGGGGAGACCCAGTACTTC. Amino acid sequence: CASSRGETQYF.

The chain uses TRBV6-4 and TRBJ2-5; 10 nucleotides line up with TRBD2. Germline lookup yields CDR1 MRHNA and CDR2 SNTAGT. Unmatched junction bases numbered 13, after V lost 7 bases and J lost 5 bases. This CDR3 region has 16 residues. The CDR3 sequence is CASTFLAGVVGETQYF. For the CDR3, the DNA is TGTGCCAGCACGTTTCTAGCGGGAGTAGTTGGGGAGACCCAGTACTTC.

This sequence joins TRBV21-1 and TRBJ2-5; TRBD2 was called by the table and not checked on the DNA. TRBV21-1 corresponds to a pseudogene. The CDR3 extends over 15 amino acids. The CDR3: CASKASGMFGETQYF. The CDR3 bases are TGTGCCAGCAAGGCTAGCGGGATGTTTGGGGAGACCCAGTACTTC.

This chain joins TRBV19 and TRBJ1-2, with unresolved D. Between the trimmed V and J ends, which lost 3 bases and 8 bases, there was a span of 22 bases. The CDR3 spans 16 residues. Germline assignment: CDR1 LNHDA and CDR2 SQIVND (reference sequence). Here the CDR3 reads CASSIPSVEGINGYTF. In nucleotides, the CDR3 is TGTGCCAGTAGTATCCCCTCCGTGGAGGGCATTAACGGCTACACCTTC.

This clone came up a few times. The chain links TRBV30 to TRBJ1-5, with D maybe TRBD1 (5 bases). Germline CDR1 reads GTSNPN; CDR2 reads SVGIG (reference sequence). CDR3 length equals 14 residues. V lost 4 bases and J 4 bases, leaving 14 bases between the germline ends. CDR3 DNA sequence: TGTGCCTGGAACGCCCGGACACTAAATCAGCCCCAGCATTTT. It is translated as CAWNARTLNQPQHF.

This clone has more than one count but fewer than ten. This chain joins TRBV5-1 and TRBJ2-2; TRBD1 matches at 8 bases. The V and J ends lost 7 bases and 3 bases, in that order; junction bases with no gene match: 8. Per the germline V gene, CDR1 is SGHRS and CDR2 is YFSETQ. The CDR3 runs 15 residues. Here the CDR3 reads CASSEGTGHTGELFF. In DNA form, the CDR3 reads TGCGCCAGCTCCGAGGGGACAGGACACACCGGGGAGCTGTTTTTT.

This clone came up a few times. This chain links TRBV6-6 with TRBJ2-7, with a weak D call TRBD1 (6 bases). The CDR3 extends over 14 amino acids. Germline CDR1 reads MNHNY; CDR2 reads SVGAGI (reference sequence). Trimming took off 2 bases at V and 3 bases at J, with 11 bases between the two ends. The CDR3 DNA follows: TGTGCCAGCAGTTACATGGGGGCCGGCTACGAGCAGTACTTC. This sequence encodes CASSYMGAGYEQYF.

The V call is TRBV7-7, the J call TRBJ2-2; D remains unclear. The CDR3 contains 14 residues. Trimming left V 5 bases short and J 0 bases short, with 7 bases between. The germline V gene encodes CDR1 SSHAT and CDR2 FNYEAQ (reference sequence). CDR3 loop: CASSPSANTGELFF. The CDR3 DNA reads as TGTGCCAGCAGCCCTTCCGCGAACACCGGGGAGCTGTTTTTT.

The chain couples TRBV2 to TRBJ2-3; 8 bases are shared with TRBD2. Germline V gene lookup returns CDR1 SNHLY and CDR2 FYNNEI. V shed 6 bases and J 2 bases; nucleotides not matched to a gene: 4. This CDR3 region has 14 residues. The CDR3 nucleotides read TGTGCCAGCAGGCCGGGACTAGTCACAGATACGCAGTATTTT. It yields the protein CASRPGLVTDTQYF.

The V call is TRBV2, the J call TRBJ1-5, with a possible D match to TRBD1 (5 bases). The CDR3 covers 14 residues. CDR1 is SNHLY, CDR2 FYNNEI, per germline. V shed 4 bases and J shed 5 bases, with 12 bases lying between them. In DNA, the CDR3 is TGTGCCAGCAGTGCATCCGGGGGGGATCAGCCCCAGCATTTT. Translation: CASSASGGDQPQHF.

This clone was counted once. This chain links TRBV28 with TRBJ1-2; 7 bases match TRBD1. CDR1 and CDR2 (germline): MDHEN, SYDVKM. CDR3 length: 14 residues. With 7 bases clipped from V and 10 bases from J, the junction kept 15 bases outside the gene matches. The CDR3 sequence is CASKSGTALRDYTF. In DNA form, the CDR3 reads TGTGCCAGCAAATCCGGGACAGCCCTAAGAGACTACACCTTC.

CDR3 protein: CASNLQMTVNYGYTF. The CDR3 DNA reads TGTGCCAGCAACTTGCAAATGACAGTTAACTATGGCTACACCTTC. The chain has TRBV28 and TRBJ1-2; tentatively, D is TRBD1 (5 bases). There are 15 residues in the CDR3. Trimming took 7 bases from V and 1 from J, leaving 16 bases between them. Per germline, CDR1 MDHEN and CDR2 SYDVKM.

The CDR3 loop is CASSYSSSGYTGELFF. Written as DNA, the CDR3 is TGTGCCAGCAGTTACTCGAGTAGCGGGTACACCGGGGAGCTGTTTTTT. The chain links TRBV6-5 to TRBJ2-2; 7 nucleotides line up with TRBD2. From germline, CDR1 is MNHEY and CDR2 SVGAGI. The CDR3 is 16 residues long. Trimming at V came to 0 bases and at J to 3 bases, leaving 4 bases not matched to a gene.

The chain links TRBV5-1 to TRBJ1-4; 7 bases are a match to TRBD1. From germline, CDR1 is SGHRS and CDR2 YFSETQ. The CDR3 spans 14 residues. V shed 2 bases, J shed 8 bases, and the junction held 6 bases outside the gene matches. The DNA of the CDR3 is TGCGCCAGCAGCTTACAGGGGCTGAGGGAAAAACTGTTTTTT. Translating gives CASSLQGLREKLFF.

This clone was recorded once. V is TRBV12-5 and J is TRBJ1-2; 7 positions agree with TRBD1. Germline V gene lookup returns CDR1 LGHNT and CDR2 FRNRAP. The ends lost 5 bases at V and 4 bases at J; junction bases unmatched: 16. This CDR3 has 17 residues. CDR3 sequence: CASGPTRLTGIIYGYTF. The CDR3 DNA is TGTGCTAGTGGTCCAACCCGACTGACAGGGATTATCTATGGCTACACCTTC. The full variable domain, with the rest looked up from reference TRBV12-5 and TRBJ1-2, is DARVTQTPRHKVTEMGQEVTMRCQPILGHNTVFWYRQTMMQGLELLAYFRNRAPLDDSGMPKDRFSAEMPDATLATLKIQPSEPRDSAVYFCASGPTRLTGIIYGYTFGSGTRLTVV.

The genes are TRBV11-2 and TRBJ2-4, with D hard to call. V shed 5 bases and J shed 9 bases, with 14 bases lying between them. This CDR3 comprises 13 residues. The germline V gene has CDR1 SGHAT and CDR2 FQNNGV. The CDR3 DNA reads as TGTGCCAGCAGCCTAACCCCGGGTAGCATTCAGTACTTC. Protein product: CASSLTPGSIQYF.

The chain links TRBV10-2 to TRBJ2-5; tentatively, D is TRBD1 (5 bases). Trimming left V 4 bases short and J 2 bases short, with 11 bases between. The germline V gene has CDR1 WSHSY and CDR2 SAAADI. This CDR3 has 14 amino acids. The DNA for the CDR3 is TGCGCCAGCAGTGGGCTAAGGACACAAGAGACCCAGTACTTC. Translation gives CASSGLRTQETQYF.

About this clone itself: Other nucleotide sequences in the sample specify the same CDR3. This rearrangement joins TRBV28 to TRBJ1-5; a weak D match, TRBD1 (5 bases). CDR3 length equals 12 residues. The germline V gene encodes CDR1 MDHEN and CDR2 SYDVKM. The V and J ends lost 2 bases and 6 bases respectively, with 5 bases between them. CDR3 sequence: CASSLRGQPQHF. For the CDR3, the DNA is TGTGCCAGCAGTTTAAGGGGTCAGCCCCAGCATTTT. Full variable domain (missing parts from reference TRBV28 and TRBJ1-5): DVKVTQSSRYLVKRTGEKVFLECVQDMDHENMFWYRQDPGLGLRLIYFSYDVKMKEKGDIPEGYSVSREKKERFSLILESASTNQTSMYLCASSLRGQPQHFGDGTRLSIL.

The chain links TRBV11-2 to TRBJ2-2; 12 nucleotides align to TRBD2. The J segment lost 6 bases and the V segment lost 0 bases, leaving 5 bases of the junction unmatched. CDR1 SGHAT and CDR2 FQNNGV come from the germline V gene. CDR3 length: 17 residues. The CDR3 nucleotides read TGTGCCAGCAGCTTAGACCGGACTAGCGGGATGTCCGGGGAGCTGTTTTTT. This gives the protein CASSLDRTSGMSGELFF.